This T cell receptor beta chain derives from a study of vaccination and CD4 T cells after COVID-19. Whole-study results and caveats: Among reactive clones from convalescent patients, a median around 90% appeared only post-vaccination.

The Oncomine TCR Beta short-read assay was applied to DNA of cultured CD4+ T cells. TCRdb reprocessed the PCR reads via MiXCR and lists one record per CDR3 protein. The top ten clones hold 20% to 25% of a sample with approximately 15,000 distinct CDR3 sequences, 35% to 45% of them seen once. V trimming: 1 base; J trimming: 4 bases; junction bases outside the gene matches: 4. The CDR3 loop spans 15 amino acids. The germline V gene encodes CDR1 DFQATT and CDR2 SNEGSKA (reference sequence). Turning to this clonotype: Its antigen is as yet unknown.

Noted treatment: 10-day PBMC culture with coronavirus spike peptide pools or control peptides (ViraFEST assay). The source material was CD4+ T cells from blood, cultured in vitro, sampled before SARS-CoV-2 vaccination. The sequence derives from a human donor who received a COVID-19 vaccine. The V call is TRBV20-1, the J call TRBJ1-5; 10 nucleotides line up with TRBD1. CDR3 amino acids: CSARGDRGSNQPQHF. The CDR3 DNA reads TGCAGTGCTAGAGGGGACAGGGGATCTAATCAGCCCCAGCATTTT.